What follows are 27 T cell receptor beta chains derived from one specimen sequenced in a study of blood T cell repertoires in COVID-19. Repertoires were generated with immunoSEQ multiplex PCR, while TCRdb's copy carries only in-frame clones and drops some. This sample has about 130,000 clones; roughly 82% occur once, and the top ten carry roughly 5.4%. Material for sequencing was peripheral blood. Receptors were obtained from a human donor in a cohort sampled during active COVID-19.

The chain combines TRBV15 with TRBJ2-3; 7 bases line up with TRBD1. The CDR3 totals 16 residues. The trim removed 3 bases at V and 2 bases at J, leaving 8 bases unmatched. Germline CDR1 is LNHNV and CDR2 is YYDKDF (reference sequence). CDR3 sequence (DNA): TGTGCCACCAGCAGGAGGGCTAGGGGGCACACAGATACGCAGTATTTT. The encoded protein is CATSRRARGHTDTQYF. Filled out from reference TRBV15 and TRBJ2-3, the complete variable domain reads DAMVIQNPRYQVTQFGKPVTLSCSQTLNHNVMYWYQQKSSQAPKLLFHYYDKDFNNEADTPDNFQSRRPNTSFCFLDIRSPGLGDTAMYLCATSRRARGHTDTQYFGPGTRLTVL.

V and J are TRBV4-1 and TRBJ2-1; D might be TRBD2 (5 bases). The V gene's germline CDR1 is MGHRA and CDR2 YSYEKL. V was pared by 0 bases and J by 3 bases, with 24 bases between. There are 20 residues in the CDR3. Here the CDR3 reads CASSQDHSWVALPHYNEQFF. The CDR3 DNA reads TGCGCCAGCAGCCAAGATCATTCGTGGGTAGCGCTACCCCACTACAATGAGCAGTTCTTC.

The chain combines TRBV7-2 with TRBJ1-3; D not certain. Germline CDR1 reads SGHTA; CDR2 reads FQGNSA. The CDR3 runs 14 residues. Trimming shortened V by 7 bases and J by 8 bases, and 18 bases separated the two germline ends. The CDR3 DNA sequence: TGTGCCAGCAAAATTATAGCCCCGGGAGACACCATATATTTT. Protein product: CASKIIAPGDTIYF.

V gene TRBV28 combines with J gene TRBJ2-7; a weak D match, TRBD2 (6 bases). The V end lost 3 bases, the J end lost 2 bases, and 41 bases lay between the germline ends. This CDR3 is 24 amino acids long. The germline gives CDR1 MDHEN, CDR2 SYDVKM. The CDR3 spells CASSFSRGTARDNKRAVGPYEQYF. CDR3 nucleotides: TGTGCCAGCAGTTTTAGCCGGGGGACGGCCAGGGATAATAAGCGGGCAGTCGGACCCTACGAGCAGTACTTC. The full variable domain, its missing parts supplied by reference TRBV28 and TRBJ2-7, is DVKVTQSSRYLVKRTGEKVFLECVQDMDHENMFWYRQDPGLGLRLIYFSYDVKMKEKGDIPEGYSVSREKKERFSLILESASTNQTSMYLCASSFSRGTARDNKRAVGPYEQYFGPGTRLTVT.

The rearrangement links TRBV30 to TRBJ2-7, with TRBD1 as a possible D gene (6 bases). The CDR3 is 17 amino acids. Trimming pared 2 bases from V and 5 bases from J, leaving 25 bases between. Looked up from germline, CDR1 is GTSNPN and CDR2 is SVGIG (reference sequence). The CDR3 bases are TGTGCCTGGAGTCTTTGGGGTACAGGGACGTTCGTGAACGAGCAGTACTTC. It encodes CAWSLWGTGTFVNEQYF.

V and J are TRBV9 and TRBJ2-5; TRBD1 might be the D (6 bases). The V end lost 5 bases, the J end lost 7 bases, and 15 bases lay between the germline ends. This CDR3 contains 13 residues. Germline V CDR1 and CDR2: SGDLS, YYNGEE. The CDR3 DNA reads as TGTGCCAGCAGACCCCAGGGGCAGGGGACCCAGTACTTC. As protein: CASRPQGQGTQYF.

This chain joins TRBV10-3 and TRBJ2-7, with TRBD2 matching 14 bases. In germline, CDR1 is ENHRY, CDR2 SYGVKD. The CDR3 sequence is 16 residues long. The J segment lost 5 bases and the V segment lost 3 bases, leaving 6 bases of the junction unmatched. This chain's CDR3 is CAISDGTSGSLDEQYF. The CDR3 nucleotides read TGTGCCATCAGTGATGGGACTAGCGGGAGTCTGGACGAGCAGTACTTC.

The chain joins TRBV5-4 to TRBJ2-1; no clear D. V lost 2 bases to trimming and J lost 0 bases, with 9 bases between them. This CDR3 is 15 amino acids long. CDR1 and CDR2 from the germline V gene are SGHNT and YYREEE (reference sequence). Written as DNA, the CDR3 is TGTGCCAGCAGCTTAAATCCCAGCTCCTACAATGAGCAGTTCTTC. Translation gives CASSLNPSSYNEQFF.

This clone was recorded only once. The chain employs TRBV9 and TRBJ2-1; the match to TRBD2 covers 11 bases. The germline CDR1 and CDR2 sequences are SGDLS and YYNGEE. The CDR3 length is 16 residues. V shed 3 bases and J 5 bases; nucleotides not matched to a gene: 7. The CDR3 spells CASSGGTSGMHNEQFF. For the CDR3, the DNA is TGTGCCAGCAGCGGGGGGACTAGCGGAATGCACAATGAGCAGTTCTTC.

This chain joins TRBV5-1 and TRBJ2-1; 13 bases match TRBD2. The CDR3 spans 15 residues. Germline trimming cut 5 bases from V and 7 bases from J; bases unmatched to any gene: 6. Germline CDR1 is SGHRS and CDR2 is YFSETQ. CDR3 bases: TGCGCCAGCAGTCCTGGACTAGCGGGAGTTAATGAGCAGTTCTTC. It codes for CASSPGLAGVNEQFF. Based on the CDR3 plus reference TRBV5-1 and TRBJ2-1, the full variable domain is KAGVTQTPRYLIKTRGQQVTLSCSPISGHRSVSWYQQTPGQGLQFLFEYFSETQRNKGNFPGRFSGRQFSNSRSEMNVSTLELGDSALYLCASSPGLAGVNEQFFGPGTRLTVL.

The genes are TRBV28 and TRBJ1-3; TRBD1 matches 7 bases. The CDR3 is 17 residues long. Unmatched junction bases numbered 10, after V lost 5 bases and J lost 0 bases. CDR1 and CDR2 (germline): MDHEN, SYDVKM. In nucleotides, the CDR3 is TGTGCCAGCAGTCCACCTGGGGGACAGTACTCTGGAAACACCATATATTTT. Protein: CASSPPGGQYSGNTIYF.

This clone has a single count. V usage is TRBV14 and J usage is TRBJ1-1; D unclear. The CDR3 consists of 15 residues. Trimming shortened V by 0 bases and J by 4 bases, and 12 bases separated the two germline ends. The germline V gene encodes CDR1 SGHDN and CDR2 FVKESK. CDR3 in amino acids: CASSQELQRFTEAFF. For the CDR3, the DNA is TGTGCCAGCAGCCAAGAACTCCAACGATTCACTGAAGCTTTCTTT.

The J gene is TRBJ2-7, the V gene TRBV28; TRBD1 agrees at 7 bases. The germline V gene has CDR1 MDHEN and CDR2 SYDVKM. V lost 2 bases to trimming and J lost 4 bases; unmatched junction nucleotides: 5. The CDR3 covers 14 residues. The CDR3 is CASSLQTGVYEQYF. CDR3 nucleotides: TGTGCCAGCAGTTTACAAACAGGGGTATACGAGCAGTACTTC.

This sequence joins TRBV19 and TRBJ1-1; D possibly corresponds to TRBD1 (5 bases). CDR1 is LNHDA and CDR2 is SQIVND in the germline V gene (reference sequence). V lost 6 bases, J lost 4 bases, and 18 bases lay in between. The CDR3 spans 15 residues. The DNA of the CDR3 is TGTGCCAGTAGACCTCCGGGCCCGGGGGGCACTGAAGCTTTCTTT. Its protein product is CASRPPGPGGTEAFF.

The chain combines TRBV28 with TRBJ2-7, with 12 bases identical to TRBD2. CDR3 size: 16 residues. V gave up 5 bases and J gave up 7 bases; unmatched junction bases: 12. Germline values: CDR1 MDHEN, CDR2 SYDVKM. In DNA form, the CDR3 reads TGTGCCAGCAGTCACCTTCGGACTAGCGGGACGAAGGAGCAGTACTTC. As protein: CASSHLRTSGTKEQYF.

V usage is TRBV3-1 (or the pseudogene TRBV3-2) and J usage is TRBJ1-6; 7 bases agree with TRBD1. The length of the CDR3 is 14 residues. V dropped 5 bases and J dropped 8; count of bases not matched to a gene: 6. CDR1 and CDR2 (germline): LGHDT, YNNKEL (reference sequence). This CDR3 is CASSARDRDSPLHF. In DNA, the CDR3 is TGTGCCAGCAGCGCGCGGGACAGAGATTCACCCCTCCACTTT.

The chain is built from TRBV18 and TRBJ1-1; perhaps TRBD1 as D (6 bases). Trimming pared 4 bases from V and 1 base from J, leaving 13 bases between. In germline, CDR1 is KGHSH, CDR2 LQKENI. The CDR3 consists of 15 residues. For the CDR3, the DNA is TGTGCCAGCTCACGGGGTCAGGGGCAGAACACTGAAGCTTTCTTT. Translation: CASSRGQGQNTEAFF.

The chain joins TRBV14 to TRBJ1-4; possibly TRBD1 for D (5 bases). Germline V lookup: CDR1 SGHDN, CDR2 FVKESK. Trimming shortened V by 0 bases and J by 5 bases, and 13 bases separated the two germline ends. The CDR3 runs 16 residues. CDR3 protein: CASSQDTWGRNEKLFF. The CDR3 DNA reads TGTGCCAGCAGCCAAGATACATGGGGCAGAAATGAAAAACTGTTTTTT.

This clone turned up a few times. The chain recombines TRBV9 with TRBJ2-7, with TRBD1 identical over 7 bases. CDR1 and CDR2 (germline): SGDLS, YYNGEE. V dropped 3 bases and J dropped 2; count of bases not matched to a gene: 5. The CDR3 has 14 amino acids. The CDR3 bases are TGTGCCAGCAGCGGAGACAGGGTCCCCTACGAGCAGTACTTC. Translation: CASSGDRVPYEQYF.

The chain carries TRBV20-1 and TRBJ2-1, with a tentative D call TRBD2 (5 bases). This CDR3 spans 11 amino acids. V was shortened by 6 bases and J by 10 bases, with 13 bases between the two germline ends. In germline, CDR1 is DFQATT, CDR2 SNEGSKA (reference sequence). CDR3 in amino acids: CSAGGRGEQFF. The CDR3 DNA reads TGCAGTGCGGGCGGGCGCGGGGAGCAGTTCTTC.

The gene calls are TRBV27 and TRBJ2-7, with 7 bases that match TRBD1. The CDR3 contains 13 residues. V lost 8 bases to trimming and J lost 4 bases; unmatched junction nucleotides: 8. Looked up from germline, CDR1 is MNHEY and CDR2 is SMNVEV (reference sequence). The CDR3 loop reads CASGPQGIYEQYF. The CDR3 region has the DNA TGTGCCAGCGGCCCACAGGGGATTTACGAGCAGTACTTC.

CDR3 nucleotides: TGTGCCAGTAGTCCACGGACAGGGCTAAGCTACGAGCAGTACTTC. Protein: CASSPRTGLSYEQYF. This sequence joins TRBV19 and TRBJ2-7, with TRBD1 matching over 8 bases. Germline lookup yields CDR1 LNHDA and CDR2 SQIVND (reference sequence). V gave up 5 bases and J gave up 3 bases; unmatched junction bases: 9. CDR3 size: 15 residues.

V is TRBV12-5 and J is TRBJ2-1, with D possibly TRBD2 on 6 matching bases. Germline V gives CDR1 LGHNT, CDR2 FRNRAP. This CDR3 has 18 residues. V was trimmed by 3 bases and J by 1 base, leaving 19 bases between them. The CDR3 protein is CASGFAAGAGLSYNEQFF. The CDR3 DNA reads as TGTGCTAGTGGTTTTGCAGCCGGGGCGGGACTTTCCTACAATGAGCAGTTCTTC.

V is TRBV7-9 and J is TRBJ2-7, with TRBD1 matching over 9 bases. V lost 7 bases and J lost 6; bases outside the gene matches: 13. CDR3 length equals 15 residues. Germline CDR1 is SEHNR and CDR2 is FQNEAQ (reference sequence). In nucleotides, the CDR3 is TGTGCCAGCATCCACCGGGACAGGGATCTTGGCGAGCAGTACTTC. Translating gives CASIHRDRDLGEQYF.

The chain uses TRBV7-9 and TRBJ2-5; 8 bases agree with TRBD2. V lost 7 bases to trimming and J lost 5 bases; unmatched junction nucleotides: 9. The CDR3 extends over 14 amino acids. The germline V gene encodes CDR1 SEHNR and CDR2 FQNEAQ (reference sequence). CDR3 nucleotide sequence: TGTGCCAGCAACGGAGCGGGAGTTTCGGAGACCCAGTACTTC. As protein: CASNGAGVSETQYF.

The chain uses TRBV4-3 and TRBJ2-4; 8 bases match TRBD2. Per the germline V gene, CDR1 is LGHNA and CDR2 is YSLEER. Germline trimming cut 0 bases from V and 6 bases from J; bases unmatched to any gene: 1. This CDR3 is 14 amino acids long. CDR3 sequence reads: CASSQEAGVNIQYF. DNA of the CDR3: TGCGCCAGCAGCCAAGAAGCGGGAGTAAACATTCAGTACTTC.

This chain links TRBV12-1 with TRBJ2-6; the table's D gene call, TRBD2, was not cross checked with the DNA. TRBV12-1 is labeled a pseudogene. The CDR3 runs to 15 residues. The CDR3 coding sequence is TGTGCCAGCAGCTTTGCGGTACTTGGGGCCAACGTCCTGACTTTC. The encoded protein is CASSFAVLGANVLTF.